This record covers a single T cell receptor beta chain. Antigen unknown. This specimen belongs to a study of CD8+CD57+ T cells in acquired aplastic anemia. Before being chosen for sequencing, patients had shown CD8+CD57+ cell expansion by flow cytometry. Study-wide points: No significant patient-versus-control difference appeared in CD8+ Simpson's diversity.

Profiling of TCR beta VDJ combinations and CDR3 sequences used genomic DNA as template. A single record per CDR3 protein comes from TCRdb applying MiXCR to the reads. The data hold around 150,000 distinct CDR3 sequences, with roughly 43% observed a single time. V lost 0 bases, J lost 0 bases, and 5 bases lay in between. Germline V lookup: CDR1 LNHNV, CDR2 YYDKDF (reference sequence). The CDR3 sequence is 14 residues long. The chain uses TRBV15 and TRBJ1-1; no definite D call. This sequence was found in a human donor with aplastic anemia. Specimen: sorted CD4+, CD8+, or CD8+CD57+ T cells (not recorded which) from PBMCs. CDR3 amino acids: CATSRDPVNTEAFF. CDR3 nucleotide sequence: TGTGCCACCAGCAGAGATCCGGTGAACACTGAAGCTTTCTTT.